A single sample is the source of the 31 T cell receptor beta chains below, sequenced in a study of shared clonotypes between healthy human individuals. TCRdb's copy holds only in-frame clones and misses some; the assay was immunoSEQ multiplex PCR. The sample records roughly 1,100,000 clones, about 75% being singletons. Sequenced input: memory CD4+ T cells sorted from blood. Subset denoted: CD45RA-negative fraction. These receptors came from a man in his late teens or twenties in good health.

Details on this clone: A read error may be the cause here, since a much bigger clone is one base away. This sequence joins TRBV7-6 and TRBJ1-1, with unresolved D. This CDR3 has 13 amino acids. V was cut by 3 bases and J by 3 bases, with 8 bases left in between. Germline V gene data show CDR1 as SGHVS and CDR2 as FNYEAQ. The CDR3 coding sequence is TGTGCCAGCAGCTTCGACACTTACACTGAAGCTTTCTTT. This codes for CASSFDTYTEAFF.

J is TRBJ2-7 and V is TRBV21-1. TRBV21-1 is termed a pseudogene. This CDR3 has 16 amino acids. CDR3 DNA sequence: TGTGCCAGCAGCAAAGAGAGGGGAAAAGGCTCCTACGAGCAGTACTTC. Its translation: CASSKERGKGSYEQYF.

On this clone: The junction differs from germline at one of its ends, possibly a read error. At the DNA level, this CDR3 is encoded by other sequences in the same sample as well. The chain joins TRBV5-4 to TRBJ1-5; tentative D call: TRBD1 (5 bases). Germline V gives CDR1 SGHNT, CDR2 YYREEE (reference sequence). This CDR3 is 13 amino acids long. The CDR3 region is CASSLGGDQPQHF. DNA of the CDR3: TGTGCCAGCAGTTTGGGGGGTGATCAGCCCCAGCATTTT.

This clone was counted a few times. This chain joins TRBV4-1 and TRBJ2-2; 9 nucleotides agree with TRBD2. Germline lookup yields CDR1 MGHRA and CDR2 YSYEKL. The V segment lost 4 bases and the J segment 4 bases; nucleotides outside the gene matches: 10. The CDR3 is 17 residues long. The CDR3 reads CASSPPLSGGRTGELFF. In DNA form, the CDR3 reads TGCGCCAGCAGCCCCCCCCTCAGCGGGGGGCGCACCGGGGAGCTGTTTTTT.

This chain uses TRBV5-1 with TRBJ2-1; 10 bases map to TRBD1. The V segment lost 3 bases and the J segment 7 bases; nucleotides outside the gene matches: 4. CDR3 length: 14 residues. Germline CDR1 reads SGHRS; CDR2 reads YFSETQ. The CDR3 coding sequence is TGCGCCAGCAGCTACGGGACAGGGGCGAATGAGCAGTTCTTC. Translated, it gives CASSYGTGANEQFF. The full variable domain, rest sourced from reference TRBV5-1 and TRBJ2-1, is KAGVTQTPRYLIKTRGQQVTLSCSPISGHRSVSWYQQTPGQGLQFLFEYFSETQRNKGNFPGRFSGRQFSNSRSEMNVSTLELGDSALYLCASSYGTGANEQFFGPGTRLTVL.

V and J are TRBV7-8 and TRBJ2-1; 9 bases are a match to TRBD2. This CDR3 comprises 16 residues. In germline, CDR1 is SGHVS, CDR2 FQNEAQ. The ends lost 1 base at V and 2 bases at J; junction bases unmatched: 3. CDR3 nucleotides: TGTGCCAGCAGCTTAGGGGCGGGAGGGGCCTACAATGAGCAGTTCTTC. This gives the protein CASSLGAGGAYNEQFF.

The rearrangement uses TRBV6-5 and TRBJ2-3; 13 positions agree with TRBD2. The CDR3 spans 15 residues. Unmatched junction bases numbered 5, after V lost 5 bases and J lost 6 bases. Per germline, CDR1 MNHEY and CDR2 SVGAGI. CDR3 region: CASSPGLAGVDTQYF. CDR3 DNA: TGTGCCAGCAGTCCCGGACTAGCGGGAGTTGATACGCAGTATTTT.

The rearrangement links TRBV4-2 to TRBJ1-1; a possible D gene is TRBD1 (6 bases). The ends were cut back, 4 bases at V and 5 bases at J, with 23 bases in the middle. CDR1 and CDR2 from the germline V gene are LGHNA and YNFKEQ. The CDR3 length is 17 residues. The CDR3 DNA follows: TGTGCCAGCAGCCCAAATTTGGGGGGCACGACGGGGACTGAAGCTTTCTTT. Protein product: CASSPNLGGTTGTEAFF.

This rearrangement joins TRBV9 to TRBJ1-2; TRBD1 agrees at 7 bases. The V gene end was trimmed by 3 bases and the J gene end by 4 bases; junction bases not matched to a gene: 6. CDR1 is SGDLS and CDR2 is YYNGEE in the germline V gene. The CDR3 is 14 residues long. This chain's CDR3 is CASSDGQDFYGYTF. Written as DNA, the CDR3 is TGTGCCAGCAGCGACGGACAGGACTTCTATGGCTACACCTTC.

This chain connects TRBV30 to TRBJ2-7; tentatively, D is TRBD1 (5 bases). The germline V gene encodes CDR1 GTSNPN and CDR2 SVGIG (reference sequence). The V and J ends lost 2 bases and 3 bases respectively, with 11 bases between them. This CDR3 is built from 13 residues. This CDR3 reads CAWSLQGGYEQYF. The CDR3 DNA reads as TGTGCCTGGAGTTTGCAGGGCGGCTACGAGCAGTACTTC.

This clone was detected only a few times. CDR3 residues: CASSHESTTNYGYTF. For the CDR3, the DNA is TGTGCCAGCAGCCACGAGTCCACTACTAACTATGGCTACACCTTC. The rearrangement joins TRBV5-4 to TRBJ1-2; D gene ambiguous. CDR3 length: 15 residues. The germline V gene has CDR1 SGHNT and CDR2 YYREEE (reference sequence). Trimming pared 4 bases from V and 0 bases from J, leaving 13 bases between.

Comments on this clone: This CDR3 is also generated by other DNA sequences in the sample. The V and J genes are TRBV9 and TRBJ2-7; D may correspond to TRBD1 or TRBD2 (6 bases each). V dropped 0 bases and J dropped 0 bases, with 10 bases sitting between them. There are 15 residues in the CDR3. Germline assignment: CDR1 SGDLS and CDR2 YYNGEE. The CDR3 reads CASSVEGGGSYEQYF. The CDR3 nucleotides are TGTGCCAGCAGCGTAGAAGGAGGGGGCTCCTACGAGCAGTACTTC. Looking up the rest from reference TRBV9 and TRBJ2-7 gives the full variable domain: DSGVTQTPKHLITATGQRVTLRCSPRSGDLSVYWYQQSLDQGLQFLIQYYNGEERAKGNILERFSAQQFPDLHSELNLSSLELGDSALYFCASSVEGGGSYEQYFGPGTRLTVT.

Only a few counts were recorded for this clone. The chain joins TRBV5-4 to TRBJ2-1; 8 bases fit TRBD1. The CDR3 extends over 15 amino acids. The germline V gene has CDR1 SGHNT and CDR2 YYREEE (reference sequence). V dropped 2 bases and J dropped 6; count of bases not matched to a gene: 7. The CDR3 is CASSFQGASFNEQFF. The DNA of the CDR3 is TGTGCCAGCAGCTTCCAGGGGGCCTCTTTCAATGAGCAGTTCTTC. Complete variable domain (other parts from reference TRBV5-4 and TRBJ2-1): ETGVTQSPTHLIKTRGQQVTLRCSSQSGHNTVSWYQQALGQGPQFIFQYYREEENGRGNFPPRFSGLQFPNYSSELNVNALELDDSALYLCASSFQGASFNEQFFGPGTRLTVL.

This clone has just one count. The chain carries TRBV28 and TRBJ2-7; the D gene is possibly TRBD2 (6 bases). This CDR3 contains 16 residues. Per the germline V gene, CDR1 is MDHEN and CDR2 is SYDVKM. Trimming removed 7 bases from V and 1 base from J, with 20 bases in between. CDR3 amino acids: CASIRTYGGDSYEQYF. The DNA of the CDR3 is TGTGCCAGCATTCGCACATACGGAGGGGATTCCTACGAGCAGTACTTC. Combining the CDR3 with reference TRBV28 and TRBJ2-7 gives the whole variable domain DVKVTQSSRYLVKRTGEKVFLECVQDMDHENMFWYRQDPGLGLRLIYFSYDVKMKEKGDIPEGYSVSREKKERFSLILESASTNQTSMYLCASIRTYGGDSYEQYFGPGTRLTVT.

This clone came up once. The same CDR3 arises from other DNA sequences in this sample as well. The CDR3, as DNA: TGCGCCAGCAGCTTGCCAGGGACGGCCTACGAGCAGTACTTC. This sequence encodes CASSLPGTAYEQYF. The chain has TRBV5-1 and TRBJ2-7, with D possibly being TRBD1 or TRBD2 (5 bases each). Germline CDR1 is SGHRS and CDR2 is YFSETQ. Trimming stripped 1 base from V and 2 bases from J, with 10 bases between. The CDR3 is 14 residues long.

The CDR3 coding sequence is TGTGCCAGAAGCTTGGGGCCCTGTCTTAATGAGCAGTTCTTC. Its translation: CARSLGPCLNEQFF. The V and J genes are TRBV5-3 and TRBJ2-1; the D is unclear. TRBV5-3 is reported as an ORF; its role is uncertain. V lost 0 bases to trimming and J lost 7 bases, with 11 bases between them. The CDR3 sequence is 14 residues long.

V is TRBV4-1 and J is TRBJ2-5; 7 bases align to TRBD2. The CDR3 is 15 amino acids. Germline V gives CDR1 MGHRA, CDR2 YSYEKL. The V gene end was trimmed by 4 bases and the J gene end by 5 bases; junction bases not matched to a gene: 10. In DNA form, the CDR3 reads TGCGCCAGCAGCCCTCAACGAGGGAGGGCGGAGACCCAGTACTTC. Residues: CASSPQRGRAETQYF.

Details on this clone: Other DNA sequences of this sample code for an identical CDR3. The chain links TRBV5-1 to TRBJ2-5, with a possible D match to TRBD2 (5 bases). Germline CDR1 and CDR2: SGHRS and YFSETQ. The CDR3 is made up of 12 amino acids. V was shortened by 4 bases and J by 5 bases, with 9 bases between the two germline ends. As DNA, the CDR3 is TGCGCCAGCAGCCCCTCGGGGGAGACCCAGTACTTC. Translation gives CASSPSGETQYF. Full variable domain (outside the CDR3, taken from reference TRBV5-1 and TRBJ2-5): KAGVTQTPRYLIKTRGQQVTLSCSPISGHRSVSWYQQTPGQGLQFLFEYFSETQRNKGNFPGRFSGRQFSNSRSEMNVSTLELGDSALYLCASSPSGETQYFGPGTRLLVL.

Note on this clone: Other DNA sequences in the sample encode the same CDR3. The chain has TRBV30 and TRBJ2-1; tentative D call: TRBD2 (5 bases). Trimming left V 0 bases short and J 7 bases short, with 7 bases between. This CDR3 is built from 12 residues. In germline, CDR1 is GTSNPN, CDR2 SVGIG (reference sequence). In nucleotides, the CDR3 is TGTGCCTGGAGTGTACGAGGGAATGAGCAGTTCTTC. Translation gives CAWSVRGNEQFF.

This chain joins TRBV11-2 and TRBJ2-5, with 7 bases fitting TRBD1. CDR3 length equals 14 residues. Germline CDR1 and CDR2: SGHAT and FQNNGV. With V trimmed by 4 bases and J by 7 bases, 9 bases remained unmatched. Here the CDR3 DNA reads TGTGCCAGCAGCTCCTCAGGGGGTTGGGGGACCCAGTACTTC. Translating it yields CASSSSGGWGTQYF.

The chain couples TRBV18 to TRBJ1-6; 9 bases match TRBD1. V shed 3 bases, J shed 10 bases, and the junction held 7 bases outside the gene matches. CDR1 KGHSH and CDR2 LQKENI come from the germline V gene. The CDR3 is 15 amino acids. CDR3 protein: CASSPPDRGRSPLHF. CDR3 in DNA: TGTGCCAGCTCACCTCCGGACAGGGGAAGGTCACCCCTCCACTTT.

The chain combines TRBV2 with TRBJ2-5; 8 positions match TRBD1. With V trimmed by 2 bases and J by 5 bases, 7 bases remained unmatched. The CDR3 length is 15 residues. CDR1 SNHLY and CDR2 FYNNEI come from the germline V gene. DNA for the CDR3: TGTGCCAGCAGTGAATGGCGGACAGGGAGGGAGACCCAGTACTTC. Amino acid sequence: CASSEWRTGRETQYF. Supplemented by reference TRBV2 and TRBJ2-5, the full variable domain reads EPEVTQTPSHQVTQMGQEVILRCVPISNHLYFYWYRQILGQKVEFLVSFYNNEISEKSEIFDDQFSVERPDGSNFTLKIRSTKLEDSAMYFCASSEWRTGRETQYFGPGTRLLVL.

CDR3 sequence: CASSPPAYGGDTEAFF. For the CDR3, the DNA is TGTGCCAGCTCACCTCCCGCATATGGAGGGGACACTGAAGCTTTCTTT. The genes are TRBV18 and TRBJ1-1; TRBD1 is a possible D gene (5 bases). The CDR3 totals 16 residues. The germline V gene encodes CDR1 KGHSH and CDR2 LQKENI. The V gene lost 3 bases and the J gene lost 3 bases, with 17 bases spanning the gap.

Worth noting for this clone: The same CDR3 can be traced to other DNA sequences in this sample. The J gene is TRBJ2-5, the V gene TRBV7-9; TRBD2 might be the D (7 bases). The germline V gene has CDR1 SEHNR and CDR2 FQNEAQ (reference sequence). The CDR3 totals 14 residues. V lost 1 base and J lost 5, with 11 bases in between. The CDR3 region is CASSLGGGGETQYF. DNA of the CDR3: TGTGCCAGCAGCTTAGGGGGGGGCGGCGAGACCCAGTACTTC.

V gene TRBV2 combines with J gene TRBJ1-4, with 8 nucleotides matching TRBD1. Germline V lookup: CDR1 SNHLY, CDR2 FYNNEI. Trimming cost V 5 bases and J 0 bases; bases outside gene matches: 2. The CDR3 runs to 15 residues. CDR3 loop: CASSPTGATNEKLFF. In DNA form, the CDR3 reads TGTGCCAGCAGTCCGACAGGGGCAACTAATGAAAAACTGTTTTTT.

This chain links TRBV9 with TRBJ2-5; 9 nucleotides line up with TRBD1. This CDR3 has 16 residues. Germline V lookup: CDR1 SGDLS, CDR2 YYNGEE. V was clipped by 3 bases and J by 4 bases; unmatched bases: 10. In DNA, the CDR3 is TGTGCCAGCAGCGCAGGCCACAGGGGGCGCGCAGAGACCCAGTACTTC. The encoded protein is CASSAGHRGRAETQYF.

This clone turned up a few times. This sequence joins TRBV7-2 and TRBJ1-2, with a tentative D call TRBD1 (6 bases). This CDR3 comprises 14 residues. V was clipped by 5 bases and J by 4 bases, with 14 bases between them. Germline V lookup: CDR1 SGHTA, CDR2 FQGNSA. CDR3 amino acids: CASSLRQDPYGYTF. The CDR3 DNA reads TGTGCCAGCAGCCTACGACAGGATCCCTATGGCTACACCTTC.

The sample holds a few counts of this clone. V gene TRBV30 combines with J gene TRBJ1-1; D is perhaps TRBD1 (5 bases). Germline V gene data show CDR1 as GTSNPN and CDR2 as SVGIG (reference sequence). This CDR3 region has 11 residues. Trimming left V 0 bases short and J 13 bases short, with 12 bases between. The CDR3: CAWSVKQDNFF. In DNA form, the CDR3 reads TGTGCCTGGAGTGTAAAACAGGATAATTTCTTT.

The rearrangement links TRBV6-6 to TRBJ1-5; 10 bases agree with TRBD1. The CDR3 covers 16 residues. Germline V gene sequence: CDR1 MNHNY, CDR2 SVGAGI (reference sequence). With V trimmed by 6 bases and J by 0 bases, 5 bases remained unmatched. DNA for the CDR3: TGTGCCAGCAGGGACAGGGGGAGTAGTAGCAATCAGCCCCAGCATTTT. Encoded protein: CASRDRGSSSNQPQHF.

This clone was found a few times. Given a far larger clone just one base away, this is likely a sequencing read error. Different DNA sequences within this sample yield the same CDR3. The chain links TRBV5-6 to TRBJ2-7; tentatively, D is TRBD1 (6 bases). This CDR3 comprises 13 residues. Germline loops: CDR1 SGHDT, CDR2 YYEEEE. Trimming took off 2 bases at V and 2 bases at J, with 8 bases between the two ends. Here the CDR3 DNA reads TGTGCCAGCAGCTTAGGGGGACCCTACGAGCAGTACTTC. Its protein is CASSLGGPYEQYF.

The chain has TRBV5-1 and TRBJ1-3, with 12 bases that match TRBD1. Germline CDR1 is SGHRS and CDR2 is YFSETQ. V lost 4 bases, J lost 0 bases, and 14 bases stayed unmatched. The CDR3 has 20 amino acids. CDR3 loop: CASSRKPGQGADSSGNTIYF. CDR3 DNA: TGCGCCAGCAGCCGTAAGCCGGGACAGGGGGCGGACAGCTCTGGAAACACCATATATTTT.